This T cell receptor beta chain was sequenced for a study of human T cells and chemical hapten exposure (dated by TCRdb to the early 2020s). Notes on the research overall: For sensitization, 2% DPC in acetone was applied to a roughly 2 cm by roughly 2 cm area of upper inner arm skin. Patch testing was performed on the upper back with Finn chambers containing 0.01% DPC, and the patch tests were scored after 6 days according to International Contact Dermatitis Research Group standards. Weekly therapeutic DPC doses were additionally applied to the scalp of patients throughout the approximately 25-week study period. Blood for TCR sequencing was provided by twenty-nine alopecia patients at one to four time points (pre-sensitization, 2, 6 and 24 weeks). Libraries were pooled for sequencing, and per-sample TCR yields varied mainly because of small differences in library volumes within the pool. This study followed changes in the peripheral blood TCR repertoire in vivo during primary and secondary sensitization of alopecia patients to the hapten diphenylcyclopropenone (DPC). The mostly female patient cohort included alopecia areata with under or over 50% scalp involvement, alopecia totalis and alopecia universalis. Blood samples were taken from patients before sensitization (week 0) and then at 2, 6 and about 24 weeks after DPC sensitization.

This specimen's time point label, interpreted: patch test 2, 6 weeks after DPC sensitization. What this sample's treatment or condition label stands for: therapeutic diphenylcyclopropenone sensitization with weekly scalp DPC. At each patch-test visit, blood was drawn before the patch test was applied. Patients were considered eligible if aged 18 to 70, diagnosed with alopecia and deemed suitable for DPC therapy, and patients were excluded if pregnant. Total RNA was isolated from unfractionated whole blood collected in Tempus Blood RNA tubes. Results and caveats for the whole study, not just this receptor: After repeated subsampling, changes were observed in the strength of the expansion versus patch-test correlation and in the threshold at which the correlation became significant. The number of TCRs above 1 in 1000 frequency did not change with DPC sensitization; there was no evidence of global repertoire structure alterations. The number of PT1 expanded TCRs positively correlated with patch test score, significant at thresholds 8, 16 and 32 but not 4. Alopecia, a presumed autoimmune disease, was present in all patients, so the immune response of the patients might differ from that of healthy individuals. Significantly more large CDR3 similarity clusters were formed by expanded TCRs than by pre-sensitization or healthy control sets, consistent with antigen-driven responses.

As to this clonotype: Its cognate antigen has yet to be identified. Per-nucleotide qualities are absent, and no much larger clonotype sits a single base away.

The CDR3 contains 13 residues, cysteine and phenylalanine counted. Only the CDR3 DNA stays, 39 bases, in frame from base 1. V and J are truncated by 3 bases and 4 bases respectively, leaving an intervening sequence of 8 bases. The method behind the library was RACE. TCRdb records NextSeq 500 as the sequencer. During library preparation, unique molecular identifiers were attached to individual cDNA molecules so that TCRs could be counted in a quantitative, reproducible way. Each blood RNA sample was used to sequence both TCR alpha and TCR beta chains. The paper's data handling went like this. Samples had a median of roughly 98,000 TCRs, with a range from about 23,224 to 750,000. The Decombinator software suite was used to annotate the V, J and CDR3 of the TCR reads. For the PS versus PT1 abundance plots, all samples were subsampled to the same number of TCRs (28,000). TCRs were defined as expanded if absent before sensitization and observed at least eight times at the 2-week time point. TCRdb cleaned the public reads at Q25 with fastp, built clones with MiXCR and kept in-frame beta chains. Entries are consolidated by CDR3 protein sequence, retaining the most common genes and DNA. These V and J calls rely on TCRdb rather than the paper's analysis. In this sample the table shows 80,000 to 95,000 distinct CDR3 sequences, about 11% of which occur a single time. Of the sample, less than 2.5% falls within the top ten clones.

The sequences come from whole blood, collected in connection with sensitization to the hapten diphenylcyclopropenone (DPC). The sequence came from a man aged 35-49 years with alopecia areata. Some clones in this sample may be carry-over from other donors' samples. The V gene is TRBV12-3 or TRBV12-4 and the J gene is TRBJ2-3; the D segment could be TRBD2, given 5 matching bases. The CDR3 is CASSLEASDTQYF. The sequenced DNA is TGTGCCAGCAGTTTGGAGGCGTCAGATACGCAGTATTTT.